The rows below give T cell receptor beta chains drawn from one sample of a study of circulating CD8 cells and anti-PD-1 response in melanoma. TCRdb redid the calling of the reads with MiXCR, one entry per CDR3 protein. The data contain about 160 distinct CDR3 sequences, less than 20% of them seen just once; the ten biggest clones take up approximately 49%. The input for sequencing was CD8+ T cells from PBMCs, taken at baseline or after one month of anti-PD-1 therapy (not recorded which). The receptors come from a human donor with melanoma. Both conserved end residues are part of each CDR3. Each record gives: CDR3 protein, CDR3 DNA, clone size, D gene, V gene, J gene. A D gene is named only where the DNA matches it firmly. Clone size, where shown, is once, few, many, or a class for clones that have expanded.

CAGRTYGGSTDTQYF	TGTGCCGGCCGGACTTACGGGGGGAGCACAGATACGCAGTATTTT	large	TRBD2	TRBV2	TRBJ2-3
CASSPEVGGHYGYTF	TGCGCCAGCAGCCCCGAGGTGGGCGGACACTATGGCTACACCTTC	medium-sized	-	TRBV4-3	TRBJ1-2
CASSLVGPGARGPPYEQYF	TGTGCCAGCAGCTTAGTAGGACCGGGTGCGCGGGGGCCACCCTACGAGCAGTACTTC	large	-	TRBV7-2	TRBJ2-7
CSARDLGRDTGELFF	TGCAGTGCTAGAGATTTGGGTAGGGACACCGGGGAGCTGTTTTTT	medium-sized	-	TRBV20-1	TRBJ2-2
CSVESPGGRSTDTQYF	TGCAGCGTTGAAAGTCCTGGGGGCAGAAGCACAGATACGCAGTATTTT	large	-	TRBV29-1	TRBJ2-3
CASSQDLGATNEKLFF	TGCGCCAGCAGCCAAGATCTCGGAGCAACTAATGAAAAACTGTTTTTT	medium-sized	-	TRBV4-3	TRBJ1-4
CASSLSGLAGPLEQYF	TGTGCCAGCAGTTTATCCGGACTAGCGGGGCCCCTGGAGCAGTACTTC	medium-sized	TRBD2	TRBV27	TRBJ2-7
CASTPGQGILYEQYF	TGTGCCAGTACTCCGGGACAGGGGATCCTCTACGAGCAGTACTTC	hyperexpanded	TRBD1	TRBV19	TRBJ2-7
CATSDATSGATDTQYF	TGTGCCACCAGTGATGCGACTAGCGGGGCCACAGATACGCAGTATTTT	hyperexpanded	TRBD2	TRBV24-1	TRBJ2-3
CASSQDRSSLGEQYF	TGCGCCAGCAGCCAAGATCGGAGCTCTTTGGGCGAGCAGTACTTC	large	-	TRBV4-1	TRBJ2-7
CASSQFESNQPQHF	TGTGCCAGCAGCCAATTCGAAAGCAATCAGCCCCAGCATTTT	large	-	TRBV14	TRBJ1-5
CSARERGDTEAFF	TGCAGTGCTAGAGAGCGGGGGGACACTGAAGCTTTCTTT	large	-	TRBV20-1	TRBJ1-1
CSARAGTSGFGVETQYF	TGCAGTGCTAGAGCCGGGACCTCGGGGTTCGGTGTAGAGACCCAGTACTTC	large	-	TRBV20-1	TRBJ2-5
CASSPNDYEQYF	TGTGCCAGCTCACCAAATGATTACGAGCAGTACTTC	large	-	TRBV18	TRBJ2-7
CASSIGAGLSLEQYF	TGTGCCAGTAGTATTGGAGCGGGGCTCTCCCTCGAGCAGTACTTC	large	TRBD2	TRBV19	TRBJ2-7
CVSSFPGQGMDQNF	TGTGTCAGCAGTTTTCCGGGACAGGGCATGGATCAGAACTTC	-	TRBD1	TRBV28	TRBJ2-7
CASSDGGSGNTIYF	TGTGCCAGCAGTGACGGGGGATCTGGAAACACCATATATTTT	large	-	TRBV2	TRBJ1-3
CSASPGLADTDTQYF	TGCAGTGCTAGCCCCGGACTAGCGGACACAGATACGCAGTATTTT	hyperexpanded	TRBD2	TRBV20-1	TRBJ2-3
CASSLADSIYGYTF	TGTGCCAGCAGCTTGGCGGACAGCATCTATGGCTACACCTTC	-	-	TRBV14	TRBJ1-2
CASRDRGQNIQYF	TGTGCCAGTAGAGACAGAGGGCAAAACATTCAGTACTTC	few	-	TRBV19	TRBJ2-4
CASGDRGYIGYTF	TGTGCCAGCGGAGACAGGGGGTATATCGGCTACACCTTC	large	TRBD1	TRBV7-8	TRBJ1-2
CASSERTGGAGDLFF	TGCGCCAGCAGTGAACGGACAGGGGGTGCCGGGGACCTGTTTTTT	-	TRBD1	TRBV2	TRBJ2-2
CASSESRSSYNSPLHF	TGTGCCAGCAGTGAAAGTAGGAGCTCCTATAATTCACCCCTCCACTTT	medium-sized	-	TRBV2	TRBJ1-6
CSARPMDRVGAGELFF	TGCAGTGCTAGACCCATGGACAGGGTGGGCGCCGGGGAGCTGTTTTTT	large	TRBD1	TRBV20-1	TRBJ2-2
CASTDFYEQYF	TGTGCCAGCACTGACTTCTACGAGCAGTACTTC	hyperexpanded	-	TRBV2	TRBJ2-7
CASSMGTGREQYF	TGTGCCAGCAGCATGGGGACAGGGCGCGAGCAGTACTTC	large	TRBD1	TRBV7-2	TRBJ2-7
CASSPPGDSAYNEQFF	TGTGCCAGCAGCCCCCCCGGTGACTCCGCCTACAATGAGCAGTTCTTC	hyperexpanded	-	TRBV3-1	TRBJ2-1
CSAREDARGISQPQHF	TGCAGTGCTAGAGAAGACGCCAGGGGGATAAGTCAGCCCCAGCATTTT	medium-sized	TRBD1	TRBV20-1	TRBJ1-5
CSAGGLAKNIQYF	TGCAGTGCCGGGGGACTAGCCAAAAACATTCAGTACTTC	-	-	TRBV20-1	TRBJ2-4
CSVRSGYSGNTIYF	TGCAGCGTTCGATCAGGTTACTCTGGAAACACCATATATTTT	large	-	TRBV29-1	TRBJ1-3
CASSEVAGALYEQYF	TGTGCCAGCAGTGAGGTGGCAGGCGCTCTCTACGAGCAGTACTTC	hyperexpanded	-	TRBV2	TRBJ2-7
CASSVDSSYNEQFF	TGTGCCAGCAGTGTCGACAGCTCCTACAATGAGCAGTTCTTC	medium-sized	-	TRBV2	TRBJ2-1
CASGRDTLTNEQYF	TGTGCCAGCGGGCGGGACACCCTGACCAACGAGCAGTACTTC	medium-sized	-	TRBV2	TRBJ2-7
CASSQDEGGYGYTF	TGTGCCAGCAGCCAAGATGAGGGGGGTTATGGCTACACCTTC	large	-	TRBV4-2	TRBJ1-2
CASSPSGALPSTDTQYF	TGTGCCAGCAGCCCTTCCGGGGCCTTACCTAGCACAGATACGCAGTATTTT	large	-	TRBV5-5	TRBJ2-3
CASSFRRGGYNEQFF	TGTGCCAGCAGTTTTCGGCGGGGGGGCTACAATGAGCAGTTCTTC	large	TRBD2	TRBV27	TRBJ2-1
CAWRPPGTANTEAFF	TGTGCCTGGAGACCCCCTGGGACAGCTAACACTGAAGCTTTCTTT	large	TRBD1	TRBV30	TRBJ1-1
CASSHGTGTGKSTEAFF	TGTGCCAGCAGCCACGGAACCGGGACAGGGAAGTCGACGGAAGCTTTCTTT	hyperexpanded	TRBD1	TRBV5-5	TRBJ1-1
CASSEKGTYEQYF	TGTGCCAGCAGTGAGAAGGGAACCTACGAGCAGTACTTC	-	-	TRBV25-1	TRBJ2-7
CASSYLDTGELFF	TGTGCCAGCAGTTACCTTGACACCGGGGAGCTGTTTTTT	large	-	TRBV6-2/TRBV6-3	TRBJ2-2
CASRPRWRTDYQPQHF	TGTGCCAGCAGGCCCCGGTGGAGGACGGACTATCAGCCCCAGCATTTT	large	-	TRBV12-3/TRBV12-4	TRBJ1-5
CSGGQFNTEAFF	TGCAGCGGCGGACAGTTTAACACTGAAGCTTTCTTT	medium-sized	-	TRBV29-1	TRBJ1-1
CSVVRDTEAFF	TGCAGCGTTGTTCGTGACACTGAAGCTTTCTTT	medium-sized	-	TRBV29-1	TRBJ1-1
CATSRGVGDTGELFF	TGTGCCACCAGCAGAGGGGTTGGAGACACCGGGGAGCTGTTTTTT	medium-sized	-	TRBV15	TRBJ2-2
CASSIGTGLSTEAFF	TGTGCCAGCAGCATCGGGACAGGGTTGAGCACTGAAGCTTTCTTT	large	TRBD1	TRBV7-3	TRBJ1-1
CSASRPDTPTEAFF	TGCAGTGCTAGTCGCCCAGACACTCCAACTGAAGCTTTCTTT	large	-	TRBV20-1	TRBJ1-1